The next 12 T cell receptor beta chains were all read from a single sample in a study of T-cell memory formation after mild COVID-19. Each CDR3 protein gets one entry after TCRdb re-called the 5' RACE reads with MiXCR. The sample records 300,000 to 400,000 distinct CDR3 sequences, approximately 12% being singletons. Sequenced material: PBMCs or a T cell subset sorted from them (not recorded which). All receptors derive from a man between 18 and 29 years old who had mild COVID-19 (a few samples of this study predate the infection). Cell type and time point are not known.

V is TRBV10-3 and J is TRBJ2-7; D call uncertain. Germline V gives CDR1 ENHRY, CDR2 SYGVKD. The ends were cut back, 6 bases at V and 2 bases at J, with 11 bases in the middle. This CDR3 is built from 13 residues. The CDR3 is CAIRPPRPYEQYV. The CDR3 nucleotides read TGTGCCATCAGGCCCCCCCGACCCTACGAGCAGTACGTC.

This clonotype was seen repeatedly, ten times or more. The chain joins TRBV5-1 to TRBJ2-3, with 7 positions matching TRBD2. The V gene's germline CDR1 is SGHRS and CDR2 YFSETQ. With 2 bases clipped from V and 3 bases from J, the junction kept 3 bases outside the gene matches. The CDR3 loop spans 14 amino acids. CDR3 sequence (DNA): TGCGCCAGCAGCTTTCGGGGAGGGACAGATACGCAGTATTTT. Its translation is CASSFRGGTDTQYF.

The V gene is TRBV20-1, the J gene TRBJ2-3; TRBD2 agrees at 7 bases. This CDR3 is 17 amino acids long. Germline loops: CDR1 DFQATT, CDR2 SNEGSKA (reference sequence). V lost 6 bases and J lost 0; bases outside the gene matches: 15. The CDR3 spells CSAQLPALGGSTDTQYF. The CDR3 DNA sequence: TGCAGTGCCCAACTCCCGGCTCTGGGGGGGAGCACAGATACGCAGTATTTT.

This clonotype showed up just a few times. The CDR3 here is CASRTGYDYGYTF. CDR3 DNA sequence: TGTGCCAGCCGGACGGGCTACGACTATGGCTACACCTTC. This sequence joins TRBV6-1 and TRBJ1-2; D is unclear. V was cut by 8 bases and J by 3 bases, with 13 bases left in between. The germline gives CDR1 MNHNS, CDR2 SASEGT. This CDR3 region has 13 residues.

The chain uses TRBV4-3 and TRBJ2-1; 12 bases agree with TRBD2. V lost 3 bases to trimming and J lost 3 bases; unmatched junction nucleotides: 6. This CDR3 comprises 17 residues. CDR1 is LGHNA and CDR2 is YSLEER in the germline V gene. This CDR3 is CASSQLTSGGFYNEQFF. In nucleotides, the CDR3 is TGCGCCAGCAGCCAGTTGACTAGCGGGGGTTTCTACAATGAGCAGTTCTTC.

The chain employs TRBV5-1 and TRBJ1-1; D remains ambiguous. Germline V gene data show CDR1 as SGHRS and CDR2 as YFSETQ. V was shortened by 7 bases and J by 0 bases, with 10 bases between the two germline ends. The CDR3 spans 13 residues. In nucleotides, the CDR3 is TGCGCCAGCCAGACAAACATGAACACTGAAGCTTTCTTT. Its translation: CASQTNMNTEAFF.

V usage is TRBV18 and J usage is TRBJ1-1; TRBD1 matches at 7 bases. CDR3 length equals 14 residues. Germline V gives CDR1 KGHSH, CDR2 LQKENI. The V segment lost 3 bases and the J segment 5 bases; nucleotides outside the gene matches: 6. CDR3: CASSPYDRATEAFF. The CDR3 coding sequence is TGTGCCAGCTCACCGTACGACAGGGCTACTGAAGCTTTCTTT.

This clonotype has a count of ten or more. V gene TRBV29-1 combines with J gene TRBJ2-1, with D possibly matching TRBD2 (6 bases). The CDR3 covers 16 residues. V shed 0 bases and J shed 8 bases, with 20 bases lying between them. Germline CDR1 and CDR2: SQVTM and ANQGSEA. The CDR3 loop reads CSVEDAGQTSFYEQFF. The CDR3 region has the DNA TGCAGCGTTGAAGATGCGGGGCAGACAAGTTTTTATGAGCAGTTCTTC.

This clonotype was detected only a few times. V gene TRBV7-2 combines with J gene TRBJ1-1; 7 bases line up with TRBD1. Germline V lookup: CDR1 SGHTA, CDR2 FQGNSA. CDR3 length: 16 residues. J gave up 2 bases and V 0 bases, and 6 bases lay outside the gene matches. The CDR3: CASSLALRQGNTEAFF. The CDR3 DNA reads as TGTGCCAGCAGCTTAGCGCTGAGACAGGGTAACACTGAAGCTTTCTTT.

The CDR3 is CASSIFKYNEQFF. DNA of the CDR3: TGTGCCAGCAGCATCTTCAAGTACAATGAGCAGTTCTTC. V and J are TRBV7-2 and TRBJ2-1; no firm D call. Germline V gene sequence: CDR1 SGHTA, CDR2 FQGNSA. V was trimmed by 5 bases and J by 4 bases, leaving 9 bases between them. The CDR3 contains 13 residues.

The chain combines TRBV2 with TRBJ1-1; D may be TRBD1 (5 bases). The CDR3 spans 12 residues. The germline gives CDR1 SNHLY, CDR2 FYNNEI. Trimming took 10 bases from V and 1 from J, leaving 10 bases between them. This chain's CDR3 is CATTGRNTEAFF. CDR3 in DNA: TGTGCCACCACGGGACGGAACACTGAAGCTTTCTTT.

V gene TRBV11-3 combines with J gene TRBJ2-3, with 8 bases matching TRBD2. Germline V gives CDR1 SGHNT, CDR2 YENEEA. V gave up 4 bases and J gave up 1 base; unmatched junction bases: 7. The CDR3 extends over 16 amino acids. CDR3 DNA: TGTGCCAGCAGCTCCCAGGAAGCGGGGGGCACAGATACGCAGTATTTT. Translating gives CASSSQEAGGTDTQYF.